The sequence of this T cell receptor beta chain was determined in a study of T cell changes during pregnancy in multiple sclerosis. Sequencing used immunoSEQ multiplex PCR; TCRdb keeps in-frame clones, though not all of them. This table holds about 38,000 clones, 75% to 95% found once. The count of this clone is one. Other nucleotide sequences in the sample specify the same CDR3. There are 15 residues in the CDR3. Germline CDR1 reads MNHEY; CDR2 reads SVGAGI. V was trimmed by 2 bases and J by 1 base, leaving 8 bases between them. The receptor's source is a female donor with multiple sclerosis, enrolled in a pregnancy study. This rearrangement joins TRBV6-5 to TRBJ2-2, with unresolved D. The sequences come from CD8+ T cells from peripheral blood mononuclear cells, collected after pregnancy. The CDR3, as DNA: TGTGCCAGCAGTTACGCGTCCGAGAACACCGGGGAGCTGTTTTTT. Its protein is CASSYASENTGELFF.